This record covers a single TCR beta chain. Method: immunoSEQ multiplex PCR; TCRdb's copy keeps in-frame clones and lacks some. The sample holds approximately 490,000 clones, roughly 87% seen once. The germline V gene has CDR1 LNHNV and CDR2 YYDKDF (reference sequence). The CDR3 covers 14 residues. The V gene lost 6 bases and the J gene lost 1 base, with 12 bases spanning the gap. The data are from a study of blood T cell repertoires in COVID-19. On the study more broadly: There were acute and convalescent COVID-19 samples, and they came from the United States, Italy and Spain. The cDNA or gDNA used as material had been derived from T cells, B-cell-depleted T cells, or PBMCs.

Participants' reported clinical history set cohort assignment. Cohort 3 recovered donors had two negative PCRs, clearance, or symptom resolution. Sequenced sample: PBMCs or T cells enriched from blood (not recorded which). This chain links TRBV15 with TRBJ1-2; tentative D call: TRBD1 (6 bases). The source of this sequence is a woman between 18 and 29 years old who had recovered from COVID-19. CDR3 sequence reads: CATRADRFNYGYTF. The CDR3 nucleotides read TGTGCCACCAGGGCCGACAGGTTTAACTATGGCTACACCTTC.